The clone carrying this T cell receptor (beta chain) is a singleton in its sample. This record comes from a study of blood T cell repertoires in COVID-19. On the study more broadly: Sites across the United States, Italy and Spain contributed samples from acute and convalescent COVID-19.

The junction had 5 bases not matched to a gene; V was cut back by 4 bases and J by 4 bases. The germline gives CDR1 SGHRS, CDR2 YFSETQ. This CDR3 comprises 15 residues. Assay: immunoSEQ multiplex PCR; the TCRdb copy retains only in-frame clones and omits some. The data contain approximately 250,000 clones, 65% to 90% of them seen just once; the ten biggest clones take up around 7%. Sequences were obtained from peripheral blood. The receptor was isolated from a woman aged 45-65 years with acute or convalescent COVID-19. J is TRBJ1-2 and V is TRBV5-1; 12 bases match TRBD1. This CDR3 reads CASSPGQGALYGYTF. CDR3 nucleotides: TGCGCCAGCAGCCCGGGACAGGGGGCCCTCTATGGCTACACCTTC.